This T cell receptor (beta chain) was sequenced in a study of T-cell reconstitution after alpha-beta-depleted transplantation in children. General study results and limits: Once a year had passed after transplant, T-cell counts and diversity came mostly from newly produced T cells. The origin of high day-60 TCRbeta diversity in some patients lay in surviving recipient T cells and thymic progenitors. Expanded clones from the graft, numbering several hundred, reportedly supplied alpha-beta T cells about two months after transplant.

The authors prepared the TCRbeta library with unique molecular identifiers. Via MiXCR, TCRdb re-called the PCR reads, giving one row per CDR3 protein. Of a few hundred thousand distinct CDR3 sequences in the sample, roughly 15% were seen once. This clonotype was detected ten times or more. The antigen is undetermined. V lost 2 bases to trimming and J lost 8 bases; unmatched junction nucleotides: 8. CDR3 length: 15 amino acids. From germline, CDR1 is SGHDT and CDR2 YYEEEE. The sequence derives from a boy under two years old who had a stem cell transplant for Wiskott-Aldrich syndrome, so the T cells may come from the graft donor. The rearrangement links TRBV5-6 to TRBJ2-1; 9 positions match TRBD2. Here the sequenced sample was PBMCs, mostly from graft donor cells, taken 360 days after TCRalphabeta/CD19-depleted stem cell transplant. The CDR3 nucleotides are TGTGCCAGCAGCTTAAGTACTAGCGGGTTCTATGAGCAGTTCTTC. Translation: CASSLSTSGFYEQFF. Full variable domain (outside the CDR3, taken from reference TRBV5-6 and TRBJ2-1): DAGVTQSPTHLIKTRGQQVTLRCSPKSGHDTVSWYQQALGQGPQFIFQYYEEEERQRGNFPDRFSGHQFPNYSSELNVNALLLGDSALYLCASSLSTSGFYEQFFGPGTRLTVL.